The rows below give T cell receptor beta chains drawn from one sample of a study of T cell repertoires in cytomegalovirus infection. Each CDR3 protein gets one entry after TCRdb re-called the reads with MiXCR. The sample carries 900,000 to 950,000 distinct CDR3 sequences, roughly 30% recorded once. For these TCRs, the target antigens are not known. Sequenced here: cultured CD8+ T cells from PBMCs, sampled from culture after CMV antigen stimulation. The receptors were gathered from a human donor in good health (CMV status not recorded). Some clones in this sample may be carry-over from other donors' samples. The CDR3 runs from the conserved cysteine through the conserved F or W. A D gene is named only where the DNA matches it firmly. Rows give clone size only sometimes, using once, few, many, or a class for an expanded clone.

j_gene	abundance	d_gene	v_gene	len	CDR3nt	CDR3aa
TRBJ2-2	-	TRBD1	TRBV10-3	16	TGTGCCATCAAAACATGGGGCAGGGGGCGACCTGGGGAGCTGTTTTTT	CAIKTWGRGRPGELFF
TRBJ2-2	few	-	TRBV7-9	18	TGTGCCAGCAGCTTAGCGGGTTTGGCACCCGCGAACACCGGGGAGCTGTTTTTT	CASSLAGLAPANTGELFF
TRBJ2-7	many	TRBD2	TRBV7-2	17	TGTGCCAGCAGCTTGGGACTAGCGGGGGGGAGCTCCTACGAGCAGTACTTC	CASSLGLAGGSSYEQYF
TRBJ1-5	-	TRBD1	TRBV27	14	TGTGCCAGCAGTTTGAAAGGGGGCATTCAGCCCCAGCATTTT	CASSLKGGIQPQHF
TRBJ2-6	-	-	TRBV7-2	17	TGTGCCAGCAGCCCCGACATCGTGGGTTCTGGGGCCAACGTCCTGACTTTC	CASSPDIVGSGANVLTF
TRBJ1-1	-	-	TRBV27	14	TGTGCCAGCAGTTTTTATTCAGAAGGCACTGAAGCTTTCTTT	CASSFYSEGTEAFF
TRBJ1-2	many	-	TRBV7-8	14	TGTGCCAGCAGCTCCCTCCTTGAGCAGGCCGGCTACACCTTC	CASSSLLEQAGYTF
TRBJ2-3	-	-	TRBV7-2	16	TGTGCCAGCAGCTATAGACCCCACGATGGCACAGATACGCAGTATTTT	CASSYRPHDGTDTQYF
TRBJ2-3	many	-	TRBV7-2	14	TGTGCCAGCAGCTTAACGGCAGGCACAGATACGCAGTATTTT	CASSLTAGTDTQYF
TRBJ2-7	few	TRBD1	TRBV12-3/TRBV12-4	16	TGTGCCAGCAGTTCCCCGGGACAGGGGGCACCCTACGAGCAGTACTTC	CASSSPGQGAPYEQYF
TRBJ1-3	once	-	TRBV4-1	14	TGCGCCAGCAGCCAAGATAACAGGGCGACCACCATATATTTT	CASSQDNRATTIYF
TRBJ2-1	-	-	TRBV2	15	TGTGCCAGCTCCAGAGGGGAGGGGGTCTACAATGAGCAGTTCTTC	CASSRGEGVYNEQFF
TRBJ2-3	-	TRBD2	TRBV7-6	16	TGTGCCAGCAGCGACCTGAAACGGGGGGGCACAGATACGCAGTATTTT	CASSDLKRGGTDTQYF